The rows below give T cell receptor beta chains drawn from one sample of a study of T cells in Graves' hyperthyroidism and ophthalmopathy. TCRdb re-called the multiplex PCR reads through MiXCR, storing one row per CDR3 protein. The repertoire consists of some 510,000 distinct CDR3 sequences, with 46% occurring once and the leading ten covering approximately 8.2%. Specimen: peripheral blood or thyroid tissue (not recorded which). These receptors were obtained from a woman between 18 and 29 years old with Graves' hyperthyroidism. Each CDR3 is given with its conserved first and last residue. Each record gives: J gene, D gene, V gene, clone size, CDR3 DNA, CDR3 protein. The D gene is left open where the match is weak. Size is omitted from some rows. Given values are once, few, many or a class for expanded clones.

J gene: TRBJ2-2
D gene: .
V gene: TRBV25-1
clone size: few
CDR3 DNA: TGTGCCAGCAGTCCGGGCTGGGACACCGGGGAGCTGTTTTTT
CDR3 protein: CASSPGWDTGELFF

J gene: TRBJ2-7
D gene: .
V gene: TRBV7-8
clone size: many
CDR3 DNA: TGTGCCAGCAGCTTAGCCCTAGGCGGATACGAGCAGTACTTC
CDR3 protein: CASSLALGGYEQYF

J gene: TRBJ1-1
D gene: .
V gene: TRBV7-2
clone size: many
CDR3 DNA: TGTGCCAGCAGCGTAGGGGGGTTTGAAGCTTTCTTT
CDR3 protein: CASSVGGFEAFF

J gene: TRBJ1-4
D gene: .
V gene: TRBV18
clone size: .
CDR3 DNA: TGTGCCAGCTCACCGACCTTGTATGAAAAACTGTTTTTT
CDR3 protein: CASSPTLYEKLFF

J gene: TRBJ2-6
D gene: .
V gene: TRBV19
clone size: .
CDR3 DNA: TGTGCCAGTACCGCCGGGGCCAACGTCCTGACTTTC
CDR3 protein: CASTAGANVLTF

J gene: TRBJ2-7
D gene: .
V gene: TRBV7-4
clone size: .
CDR3 DNA: TGTGCCAGCAGCTTAGCGGGACTGATCGAGCAGTACTTC
CDR3 protein: CASSLAGLIEQYF

J gene: TRBJ1-6
D gene: .
V gene: TRBV24-1
clone size: .
CDR3 DNA: TGTGCCACCAGTGATCATCGGCAGGGAACGAATTCACCCCTCCACTTT
CDR3 protein: CATSDHRQGTNSPLHF

J gene: TRBJ2-7
D gene: TRBD2
V gene: TRBV7-8
clone size: .
CDR3 DNA: TGTGCCAGCAGCTTCGAGGGACTAGCGGGAGAATTACACTTC
CDR3 protein: CASSFEGLAGELHF

J gene: TRBJ2-7
D gene: .
V gene: TRBV24-1
clone size: few
CDR3 DNA: TGTGCCACCAGTGGCGCGGACAGACCCTACGAGCAGTACTTC
CDR3 protein: CATSGADRPYEQYF

J gene: TRBJ1-2
D gene: .
V gene: TRBV12-3/TRBV12-4
clone size: many
CDR3 DNA: TGTGCCAGCAGTTCAATCTATGGCTACACCTTC
CDR3 protein: CASSSIYGYTF

J gene: TRBJ2-2
D gene: .
V gene: TRBV7-2
clone size: .
CDR3 DNA: TGTGCCAGCAGCTTAATAACAGGGAACACCGGGGAGCTGTTTTTT
CDR3 protein: CASSLITGNTGELFF

J gene: TRBJ2-5
D gene: TRBD1
V gene: TRBV20-1
clone size: .
CDR3 DNA: TGCAGTGCTAGCTTGGGGACAGGAGAGACCCAGTACTTC
CDR3 protein: CSASLGTGETQYF

J gene: TRBJ1-1
D gene: .
V gene: TRBV20-1
clone size: .
CDR3 DNA: TGCAGTGGCCAAGGGGCCGGGTACTTT
CDR3 protein: CSGQGAGYF

J gene: TRBJ1-2
D gene: .
V gene: TRBV7-2
clone size: .
CDR3 DNA: TGTGCCAGCAGCTTAGTCGGGTCCGGAGGGGTCGGCTACACCTTC
CDR3 protein: CASSLVGSGGVGYTF

J gene: TRBJ1-2
D gene: .
V gene: TRBV7-3
clone size: .
CDR3 DNA: TGTGCCAGCAGCTTACATCCCGGCTATGGCTACACCTTC
CDR3 protein: CASSLHPGYGYTF

J gene: TRBJ1-3
D gene: .
V gene: TRBV9
clone size: .
CDR3 DNA: TGTGCCAGCAGCAGGTTTAATGGGGCTGACACCATATATTTT
CDR3 protein: CASSRFNGADTIYF

J gene: TRBJ2-7
D gene: .
V gene: TRBV7-9
clone size: many
CDR3 DNA: TGTGCCAGCAGCTTAGTTGGGCCTTCCTACGAGCAGTACTTC
CDR3 protein: CASSLVGPSYEQYF

J gene: TRBJ1-4
D gene: .
V gene: TRBV10-3
clone size: many
CDR3 DNA: TGTGCCATCAGTGATAACCGTCTCGGTCGGTCTGAAAAACTGTTTTTT
CDR3 protein: CAISDNRLGRSEKLFF

J gene: TRBJ1-2
D gene: .
V gene: TRBV5-1
clone size: many
CDR3 DNA: TGCGCCAGCAGTTCTTCAGCGTATGGCTACACCTTC
CDR3 protein: CASSSSAYGYTF

J gene: TRBJ1-2
D gene: .
V gene: TRBV10-3
clone size: .
CDR3 DNA: TGTGCCATCAGTGCGGCAGGGGATGGCCACACCTTC
CDR3 protein: CAISAAGDGHTF

J gene: TRBJ1-2
D gene: .
V gene: TRBV5-1
clone size: few
CDR3 DNA: TGCGCCAGCAGCTTGGAGGACGCAAACTATGGCTACACCTTC
CDR3 protein: CASSLEDANYGYTF

J gene: TRBJ1-1
D gene: .
V gene: TRBV3-1
clone size: .
CDR3 DNA: TGTGCCAGTCGGGACACGGCCGGGGGCACTGAAGCTTTCTTT
CDR3 protein: CASRDTAGGTEAFF

J gene: TRBJ2-5
D gene: TRBD1
V gene: TRBV10-1
clone size: once
CDR3 DNA: TGCGCCAGCAGTGATCGGGCCGGGACAGGGGATGGGGAGACCCAGTACTTC
CDR3 protein: CASSDRAGTGDGETQYF

J gene: TRBJ1-1
D gene: TRBD1
V gene: TRBV6-1
clone size: .
CDR3 DNA: TGTGCCAGCTACCGCAGGGGGCGGATTACTGAAGCTTTCTTT
CDR3 protein: CASYRRGRITEAFF

J gene: TRBJ1-1
D gene: .
V gene: TRBV2
clone size: many
CDR3 DNA: TGTGCCAGCAGTGAACGGCGGCACACTGAAGCTTTCTTT
CDR3 protein: CASSERRHTEAFF

J gene: TRBJ2-7
D gene: .
V gene: TRBV29-1
clone size: many
CDR3 DNA: TGCAGCGTTGAGAGTCGAGACACCTACGAGCAGTACTTC
CDR3 protein: CSVESRDTYEQYF

J gene: TRBJ2-7
D gene: TRBD1
V gene: TRBV7-9
clone size: .
CDR3 DNA: TGTGCCAGCGTAAAGGGGGCCGCCTACGAGCAGTACTTC
CDR3 protein: CASVKGAAYEQYF

J gene: TRBJ1-1
D gene: .
V gene: TRBV24-1
clone size: many
CDR3 DNA: TGTGCCACCAGTGACGTGAACACTGAAGCTTTCTTT
CDR3 protein: CATSDVNTEAFF

J gene: TRBJ1-6
D gene: .
V gene: TRBV12-3/TRBV12-4
clone size: few
CDR3 DNA: TGTGCCAGCAGTTTGCAGGGTTTCACACCCCTCCACTTT
CDR3 protein: CASSLQGFTPLHF

J gene: TRBJ2-7
D gene: TRBD2
V gene: TRBV2
clone size: many
CDR3 DNA: TGTGCCAGCAGCGACGGGACTAGCGGGAGCCTCTCCTACGAGCAGTACTTC
CDR3 protein: CASSDGTSGSLSYEQYF

J gene: TRBJ2-7
D gene: TRBD2
V gene: TRBV19
clone size: few
CDR3 DNA: TGTGCCAGTAGACTAGCGGGGTACGGCTCCTACGAGCAGTACTTC
CDR3 protein: CASRLAGYGSYEQYF

J gene: TRBJ2-7
D gene: .
V gene: TRBV2
clone size: .
CDR3 DNA: TGTGCCAGCAACGGGAGTTCCTACGAGCAGTACTTC
CDR3 protein: CASNGSSYEQYF

J gene: TRBJ2-7
D gene: .
V gene: TRBV12-3/TRBV12-4
clone size: .
CDR3 DNA: TGTGCCAGCACTTGGTTTCCGAACTCCTACGAGCAGTACTTC
CDR3 protein: CASTWFPNSYEQYF

J gene: TRBJ1-6
D gene: .
V gene: TRBV25-1
clone size: .
CDR3 DNA: TGTGCCAGCAGTTCAGGGTCAGGGCGGAATTCACCCCTCCACTTT
CDR3 protein: CASSSGSGRNSPLHF

J gene: TRBJ1-4
D gene: TRBD1
V gene: TRBV7-6
clone size: many
CDR3 DNA: TGTGCCAGCTCAACGGGACAGGGAGATGAAAAACTGTTTTTT
CDR3 protein: CASSTGQGDEKLFF

J gene: TRBJ2-7
D gene: .
V gene: TRBV29-1
clone size: .
CDR3 DNA: TGCAGCGTTGTAGGCACTGGGGGATACGAGCAGTACTTC
CDR3 protein: CSVVGTGGYEQYF

J gene: TRBJ2-7
D gene: .
V gene: TRBV6-5
clone size: many
CDR3 DNA: TGTGCCAGCACCCAGGCCTACGAGCAGTACTTC
CDR3 protein: CASTQAYEQYF

J gene: TRBJ1-2
D gene: .
V gene: TRBV7-9
clone size: many
CDR3 DNA: TGTGCCAGCAGCCGATTGAATGGCTACACCTTC
CDR3 protein: CASSRLNGYTF

J gene: TRBJ1-5
D gene: TRBD1
V gene: TRBV7-8
clone size: .
CDR3 DNA: TGTGCCAGCAGCCACACCCGCCTAGGGGGCAGTCAGCCCCAGCATTTT
CDR3 protein: CASSHTRLGGSQPQHF

J gene: TRBJ1-2
D gene: .
V gene: TRBV14
clone size: .
CDR3 DNA: TGTGCCAGCAGCCAAGGCAGGGGCGACTATGGCTACACCTTC
CDR3 protein: CASSQGRGDYGYTF

J gene: TRBJ1-1
D gene: .
V gene: TRBV5-1
clone size: many
CDR3 DNA: TGCGCCAGCAGCATGGATAGCACTGAAGCTTTCTTT
CDR3 protein: CASSMDSTEAFF

J gene: TRBJ1-5
D gene: .
V gene: TRBV15
clone size: .
CDR3 DNA: TGTGCCACCAGCAAAGGGGATACGCAGCCCCAGCATTTT
CDR3 protein: CATSKGDTQPQHF

J gene: TRBJ2-7
D gene: .
V gene: TRBV20-1
clone size: .
CDR3 DNA: TGCAGTGCTAGTGCAGGGGCTAGGGGCTACGAGCAGTACTTC
CDR3 protein: CSASAGARGYEQYF

J gene: TRBJ1-2
D gene: TRBD1
V gene: TRBV2
clone size: many
CDR3 DNA: TGTGCCAGCATGGGGACAGGGACTTCCTATGGCTACACCTTC
CDR3 protein: CASMGTGTSYGYTF

J gene: TRBJ1-2
D gene: .
V gene: TRBV11-1
clone size: .
CDR3 DNA: TGTGCCAGCAGTCACGGCTTCTATGGCTACACCTTC
CDR3 protein: CASSHGFYGYTF

J gene: TRBJ2-7
D gene: TRBD2
V gene: TRBV7-9
clone size: many
CDR3 DNA: TGTGCCAGCAGCTGGACTAGCTACGAGCAGTACTTC
CDR3 protein: CASSWTSYEQYF

J gene: TRBJ2-7
D gene: TRBD1
V gene: TRBV7-9
clone size: .
CDR3 DNA: TGTGCCAGCAGCTTACCCCAATCGGACAGGATGAGTTACGAGCAGTACTTC
CDR3 protein: CASSLPQSDRMSYEQYF

J gene: TRBJ1-6
D gene: TRBD1
V gene: TRBV7-3
clone size: few
CDR3 DNA: TGTGCCAGCAGCCCTGACAGGGATTCACCCCTCCACTTT
CDR3 protein: CASSPDRDSPLHF

J gene: TRBJ2-2
D gene: TRBD1
V gene: TRBV25-1
clone size: .
CDR3 DNA: TGTGCCACCGCCCAGGGGGTAGCGAACACCGGGGAGCTGTTTTTT
CDR3 protein: CATAQGVANTGELFF

J gene: TRBJ1-2
D gene: .
V gene: TRBV14
clone size: .
CDR3 DNA: TGTGCCAGCAGCGCCGTTGGGGGAGCTAACTATGGCTACACCTTC
CDR3 protein: CASSAVGGANYGYTF

J gene: TRBJ1-6
D gene: .
V gene: TRBV15
clone size: .
CDR3 DNA: TGTGCCACCAGCACCCGGGACAATTCACCCCTCCACTTT
CDR3 protein: CATSTRDNSPLHF

J gene: TRBJ1-5
D gene: .
V gene: TRBV2
clone size: few
CDR3 DNA: TGTGCCAGCAGTGAAGGGTCAGGGCATCAGCCCCAGCATTTT
CDR3 protein: CASSEGSGHQPQHF

J gene: TRBJ1-2
D gene: TRBD1
V gene: TRBV24-1
clone size: .
CDR3 DNA: TGTGCCAACCGGGACAGGATATATGGCTACACCTTC
CDR3 protein: CANRDRIYGYTF

J gene: TRBJ1-1
D gene: .
V gene: TRBV12-3/TRBV12-4
clone size: many
CDR3 DNA: TGTGCCAGCAGTTGGACGGGACTCCTCACTTTCTTT
CDR3 protein: CASSWTGLLTFF

J gene: TRBJ2-7
D gene: .
V gene: TRBV12-5
clone size: once
CDR3 DNA: TGTGCTAGTGGTTTGGTACCCTCCGAGCAGTACTTC
CDR3 protein: CASGLVPSEQYF

J gene: TRBJ2-7
D gene: TRBD2
V gene: TRBV10-3
clone size: .
CDR3 DNA: TGTGCCATCAGTTTAGCGGGACTCTCCTACGAGCAGTACTTC
CDR3 protein: CAISLAGLSYEQYF

J gene: TRBJ2-5
D gene: .
V gene: TRBV11-2
clone size: once
CDR3 DNA: TGTGCCAGCAGCCAAGGGATAGCCGGGGCCCAAGAGACCCAGTACTTC
CDR3 protein: CASSQGIAGAQETQYF

J gene: TRBJ2-5
D gene: TRBD2
V gene: TRBV20-1
clone size: few
CDR3 DNA: TGCAGTGCTAGAGTGCGGGAGAAGGTCCAAGAGACCCAGTACTTC
CDR3 protein: CSARVREKVQETQYF

J gene: TRBJ1-6
D gene: TRBD1
V gene: TRBV7-2
clone size: many
CDR3 DNA: TGTGCCAGCAGCTTAACAGGGGTTCGGTCACCCCTCCACTTT
CDR3 protein: CASSLTGVRSPLHF

J gene: TRBJ2-2
D gene: TRBD2
V gene: TRBV15
clone size: few
CDR3 DNA: TGTGCCACCAGCAGAGGACACTCTAGCGGGAGGTCGAACACCGGGGAGCTGTTTTTT
CDR3 protein: CATSRGHSSGRSNTGELFF